Presented here are 16 T cell receptor beta chains from one specimen sequenced in a study of control samples from healthy donors and cancer patients. Using immunoSEQ multiplex PCR, the repertoire was profiled, and TCRdb retains in-frame clones only, with some absent. The profile shows around 140,000 clones, about 90% of them singletons. Sequenced: blood. The receptors originated from a man aged 25-45 years in good health.

The chain has TRBV15 and TRBJ2-3; 14 bases align to TRBD2. Germline V gene lookup returns CDR1 LNHNV and CDR2 YYDKDF (reference sequence). After removal of 5 bases from V and 5 bases from J, the junction contained 12 bases not matched to a gene. The length of the CDR3 is 18 residues. As DNA, the CDR3 is TGTGCCACCAGCCGTTCCGGACTAGCGGGGGGACGAGGAGATACGCAGTATTTT. This translates into CATSRSGLAGGRGDTQYF.

The chain carries TRBV24-1 and TRBJ1-2; 9 nucleotides agree with TRBD1. V shed 6 bases and J 5 bases; nucleotides not matched to a gene: 6. The CDR3 contains 14 residues. CDR1 is KGHDR and CDR2 is SFDVKD in the germline V gene. CDR3 amino acids: CATSFRDRDYGYTF. The CDR3 DNA is TGTGCCACCAGTTTCCGGGACAGGGATTATGGCTACACCTTC.

The rearrangement links TRBV12-3 or TRBV12-4 to TRBJ1-2; D may be TRBD1 (5 bases). This CDR3 is built from 13 residues. Trimming shortened V by 1 base and J by 7 bases, and 10 bases separated the two germline ends. The CDR3: CASSLGRGSGYTF. CDR3 nucleotides: TGTGCCAGCAGTTTAGGAAGGGGCTCTGGCTACACCTTC.

The V call is TRBV5-1, the J call TRBJ2-3, with D perhaps given as TRBD1 or TRBD2 (5 bases each). V lost 1 base and J 3 bases, leaving 18 bases between the germline ends. The CDR3 contains 17 residues. Germline CDR1 SGHRS, CDR2 YFSETQ. This CDR3 reads CASSLSRGPRETDTQYF. CDR3 sequence (DNA): TGCGCCAGCAGCTTGAGTCGGGGCCCGAGGGAAACAGATACGCAGTATTTT.

The J gene is TRBJ2-7, the V gene TRBV10-3; D uncertain. Germline CDR1 reads ENHRY; CDR2 reads SYGVKD. Trimming removed 0 bases from V and 2 bases from J, with 5 bases in between. This CDR3 region has 13 residues. The CDR3 DNA reads TGTGCCATCAGTGAGTCGGGTCCCTACGAGCAGTACTTC. Its translation: CAISESGPYEQYF.

The J gene is TRBJ2-3, the V gene TRBV6-4; TRBD2 matches at 7 bases. The CDR3 is made up of 13 amino acids. Germline CDR1 and CDR2: MRHNA and SNTAGT. The junction had 0 bases not matched to a gene; V was cut back by 5 bases and J by 1 base. CDR3 sequence reads: CASSSGGTDTQYF. CDR3 DNA: TGTGCCAGCAGTAGCGGGGGCACAGATACGCAGTATTTT.

The V and J genes are TRBV19 and TRBJ2-2, with TRBD2 identical over 10 bases. V was pared by 0 bases and J by 3 bases, with 7 bases of the junction left unmatched. Germline loops: CDR1 LNHDA, CDR2 SQIVND (reference sequence). The CDR3 totals 18 residues. This chain's CDR3 is CASSIDETSGRYTGELFF. For the CDR3, the DNA is TGTGCCAGTAGTATAGATGAGACTAGCGGGCGGTACACCGGGGAGCTGTTTTTT.

The chain combines TRBV10-2 with TRBJ1-5; tentative D call: TRBD1 (5 bases). Germline CDR1 WSHSY, CDR2 SAAADI. This CDR3 has 14 residues. Between the trimmed V and J ends, which lost 11 bases and 6 bases, there was a span of 20 bases. Written as DNA, the CDR3 is TGCGCCCCGACCCGGGGCCAACGGAGTCAGCCCCAGCATTTT. It specifies CAPTRGQRSQPQHF.

The chain combines TRBV19 with TRBJ2-3; a weak D match, TRBD2 (8 bases). V lost 5 bases and J 0 bases, leaving 15 bases between the germline ends. This CDR3 comprises 16 residues. Germline V gene data show CDR1 as LNHDA and CDR2 as SQIVND (reference sequence). CDR3 sequence reads: CASSSREGASTDTQYF. DNA of the CDR3: TGTGCCAGTAGTTCCCGGGAGGGGGCAAGCACAGATACGCAGTATTTT.

The chain couples TRBV27 to TRBJ1-2; no reliable D call. V was clipped by 1 base and J by 0 bases, with 3 bases between them. The CDR3 covers 13 residues. From germline, CDR1 is MNHEY and CDR2 SMNVEV (reference sequence). The CDR3 loop is CASSLYPNYGYTF. The CDR3 DNA sequence: TGTGCCAGCAGTTTATATCCTAACTATGGCTACACCTTC.

The genes are TRBV28 and TRBJ1-5, with 9 bases lining up with TRBD1. Germline V gene sequence: CDR1 MDHEN, CDR2 SYDVKM. This CDR3 region has 14 residues. Unmatched junction bases numbered 3, after V lost 4 bases and J lost 5 bases. This CDR3 reads CASSYGQGYQPQHF. As DNA, the CDR3 is TGTGCCAGCAGTTATGGACAGGGGTATCAGCCCCAGCATTTT.

V and J are TRBV10-2 and TRBJ2-1, with D perhaps matching TRBD2 (6 bases). V was trimmed by 6 bases and J by 5 bases, leaving 23 bases between them. CDR1 WSHSY and CDR2 SAAADI come from the germline V gene. This CDR3 has 17 amino acids. Here the CDR3 DNA reads TGCGCCAGCAGCCCGCCCCTCGGTACCGGGGGTGACAATGAGCAGTTCTTC. This gives the protein CASSPPLGTGGDNEQFF.

The V and J genes are TRBV25-1 and TRBJ1-5; D is perhaps TRBD1 (5 bases). This CDR3 is 16 amino acids long. The V end was cut by 5 bases, the J end by 3 bases, with 17 bases between. Germline values: CDR1 MGHDK, CDR2 SYGVNS. CDR3 nucleotide sequence: TGTGCCAGCAGTAAGGGGAGAGACAGCCTCAATCAGCCCCAGCATTTT. This codes for CASSKGRDSLNQPQHF.

The rearrangement links TRBV27 to TRBJ2-7; D may be TRBD1 (7 bases). Looked up from germline, CDR1 is MNHEY and CDR2 is SMNVEV (reference sequence). The CDR3 sequence is 13 residues long. Trimming shortened V by 3 bases and J by 5 bases, and 11 bases separated the two germline ends. DNA of the CDR3: TGTGCCAGCAGTTTGGCAGGGGGGAACGAGCAGTACTTC. This sequence encodes CASSLAGGNEQYF.

The rearrangement links TRBV15 to TRBJ1-3; unclear D gene. The CDR3 extends over 14 amino acids. Trimming removed 2 bases at V and 0 bases at J, with 5 bases between. The germline gives CDR1 LNHNV, CDR2 YYDKDF (reference sequence). CDR3 DNA sequence: TGTGCCACCAGCAGAACAAGCTCTGGAAACACCATATATTTT. Translating gives CATSRTSSGNTIYF.

This clone was counted a few times. J is TRBJ2-7 and V is TRBV9, with D maybe TRBD2 (6 bases). V gave up 0 bases and J gave up 2 bases, with 12 bases separating them. CDR3 length equals 15 residues. Germline loops: CDR1 SGDLS, CDR2 YYNGEE. Here the CDR3 DNA reads TGTGCCAGCAGCGTAGGTGGGGGGTCAGCCTACGAGCAGTACTTC. Its translation: CASSVGGGSAYEQYF.